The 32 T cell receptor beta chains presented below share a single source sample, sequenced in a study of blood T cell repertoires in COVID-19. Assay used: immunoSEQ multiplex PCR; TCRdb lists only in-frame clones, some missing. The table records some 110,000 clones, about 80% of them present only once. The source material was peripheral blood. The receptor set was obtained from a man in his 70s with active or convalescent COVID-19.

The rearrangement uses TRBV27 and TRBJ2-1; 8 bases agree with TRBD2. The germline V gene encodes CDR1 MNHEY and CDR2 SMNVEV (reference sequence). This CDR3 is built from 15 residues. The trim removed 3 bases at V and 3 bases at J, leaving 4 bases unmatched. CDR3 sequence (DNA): TGTGCCAGCAGTTTGCAAACTAGCGGCTACAATGAGCAGTTCTTC. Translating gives CASSLQTSGYNEQFF.

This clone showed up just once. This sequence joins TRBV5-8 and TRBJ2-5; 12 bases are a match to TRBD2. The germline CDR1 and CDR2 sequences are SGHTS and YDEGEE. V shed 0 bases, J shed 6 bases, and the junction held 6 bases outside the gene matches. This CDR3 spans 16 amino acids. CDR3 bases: TGTGCCAGCAGCTTGGAGACTAGCGGGAGCGCTAAGACCCAGTACTTC. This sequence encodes CASSLETSGSAKTQYF.

The CDR3, as DNA: TGTGCCAGTAGTATTTCTAGTACTGTAAACATTCAGTACTTC. This sequence encodes CASSISSTVNIQYF. J is TRBJ2-4 and V is TRBV19; no reliable D call. V was pared by 3 bases and J by 6 bases, with 12 bases between. This CDR3 comprises 14 residues. Germline lookup yields CDR1 LNHDA and CDR2 SQIVND (reference sequence).

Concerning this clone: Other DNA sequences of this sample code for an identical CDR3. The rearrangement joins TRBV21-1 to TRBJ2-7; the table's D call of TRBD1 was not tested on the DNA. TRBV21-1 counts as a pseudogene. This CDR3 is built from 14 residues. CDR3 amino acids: CASSKAPSTYEQYF. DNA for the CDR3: TGTGCCAGCAGCAAAGCCCCATCAACCTACGAGCAGTACTTC.

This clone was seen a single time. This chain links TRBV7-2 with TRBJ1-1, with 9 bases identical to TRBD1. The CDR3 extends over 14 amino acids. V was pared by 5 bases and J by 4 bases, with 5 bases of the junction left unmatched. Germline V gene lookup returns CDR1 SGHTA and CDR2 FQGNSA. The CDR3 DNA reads TGTGCCAGCAGCCAGACAGGGGGGGCCACTGAAGCTTTCTTT. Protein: CASSQTGGATEAFF.

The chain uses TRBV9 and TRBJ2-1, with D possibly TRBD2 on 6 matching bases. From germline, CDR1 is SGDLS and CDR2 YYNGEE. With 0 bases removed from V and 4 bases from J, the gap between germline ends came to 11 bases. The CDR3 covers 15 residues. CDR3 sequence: CASSVAAGTYNEQFF. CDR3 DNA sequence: TGTGCCAGCAGCGTAGCGGCGGGAACTTACAATGAGCAGTTCTTC.

CDR3 amino acids: CASSVRGQLAQTQYF. The CDR3 region has the DNA TGTGCCAGCAGCGTCCGCGGACAGCTAGCCCAGACCCAGTACTTC. V and J are TRBV9 and TRBJ2-5, with D maybe TRBD1 (6 bases). Germline V gene lookup returns CDR1 SGDLS and CDR2 YYNGEE. CDR3 length equals 15 residues. The V and J ends lost 2 bases and 6 bases respectively, with 17 bases between them.

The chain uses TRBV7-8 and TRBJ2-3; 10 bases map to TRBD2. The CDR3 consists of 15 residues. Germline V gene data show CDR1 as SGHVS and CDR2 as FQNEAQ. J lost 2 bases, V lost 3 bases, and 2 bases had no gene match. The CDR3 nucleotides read TGTGCCAGCAGCTTCACTAGCGGGAACACAGATACGCAGTATTTT. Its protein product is CASSFTSGNTDTQYF.

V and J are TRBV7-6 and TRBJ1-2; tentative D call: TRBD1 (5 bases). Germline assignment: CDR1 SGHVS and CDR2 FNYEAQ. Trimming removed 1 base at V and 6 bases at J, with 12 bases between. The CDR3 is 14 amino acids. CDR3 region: CASSLDVRADGYTF. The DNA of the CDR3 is TGTGCCAGCAGCTTAGATGTCAGGGCGGATGGCTACACCTTC.

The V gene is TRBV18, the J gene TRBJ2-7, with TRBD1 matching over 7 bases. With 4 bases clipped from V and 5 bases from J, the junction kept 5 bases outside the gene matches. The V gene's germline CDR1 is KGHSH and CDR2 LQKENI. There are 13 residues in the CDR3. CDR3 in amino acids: CASSRQGFNEQYF. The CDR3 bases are TGTGCCAGCTCACGACAGGGTTTCAACGAGCAGTACTTC.

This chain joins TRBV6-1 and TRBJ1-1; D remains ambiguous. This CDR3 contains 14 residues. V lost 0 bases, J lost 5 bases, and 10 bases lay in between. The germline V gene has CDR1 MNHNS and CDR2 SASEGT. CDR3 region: CASSEARIGTEAFF. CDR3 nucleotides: TGTGCCAGCAGTGAAGCGCGGATCGGAACTGAAGCTTTCTTT.

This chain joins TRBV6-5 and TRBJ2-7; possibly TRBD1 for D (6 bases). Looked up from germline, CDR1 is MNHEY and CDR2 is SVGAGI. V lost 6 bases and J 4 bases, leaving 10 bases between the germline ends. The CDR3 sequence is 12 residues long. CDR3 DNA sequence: TGTGCCAGCAGCCAACAGGGTTACGAGCAGTACTTC. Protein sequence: CASSQQGYEQYF.

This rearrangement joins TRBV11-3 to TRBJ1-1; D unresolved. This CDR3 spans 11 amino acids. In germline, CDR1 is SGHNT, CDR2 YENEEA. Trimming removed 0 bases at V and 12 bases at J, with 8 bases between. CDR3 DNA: TGTGCCAGCAGCTTAGATCTAGCAACTTTCTTT. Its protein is CASSLDLATFF.

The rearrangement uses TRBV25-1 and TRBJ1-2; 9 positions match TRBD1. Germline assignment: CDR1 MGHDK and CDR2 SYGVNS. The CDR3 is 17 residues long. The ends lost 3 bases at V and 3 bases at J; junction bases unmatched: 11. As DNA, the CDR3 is TGTGCCAGCAGTGATCCCGGGACAGGGTCTTTGGACTATGGCTACACCTTC. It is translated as CASSDPGTGSLDYGYTF.

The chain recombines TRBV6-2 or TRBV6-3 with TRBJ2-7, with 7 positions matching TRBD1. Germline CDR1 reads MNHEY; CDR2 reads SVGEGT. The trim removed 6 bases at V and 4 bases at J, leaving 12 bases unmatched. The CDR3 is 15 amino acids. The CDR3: CASSAPGQTVYEQYF. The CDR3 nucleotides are TGTGCCAGCAGCGCCCCGGGACAGACAGTTTACGAGCAGTACTTC.

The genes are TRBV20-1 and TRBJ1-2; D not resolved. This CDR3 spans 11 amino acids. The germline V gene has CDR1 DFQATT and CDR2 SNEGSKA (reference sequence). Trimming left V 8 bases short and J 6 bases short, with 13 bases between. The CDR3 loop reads CSPTRGNGYTF. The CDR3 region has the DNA TGCAGTCCCACTCGAGGGAATGGCTACACCTTC.

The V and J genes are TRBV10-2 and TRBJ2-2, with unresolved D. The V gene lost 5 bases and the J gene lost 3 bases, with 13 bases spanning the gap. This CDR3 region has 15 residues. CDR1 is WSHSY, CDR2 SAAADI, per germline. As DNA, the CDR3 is TGCGCCAGCAGTCCGCCGGGTCCTTACACCGGGGAGCTGTTTTTT. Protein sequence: CASSPPGPYTGELFF.

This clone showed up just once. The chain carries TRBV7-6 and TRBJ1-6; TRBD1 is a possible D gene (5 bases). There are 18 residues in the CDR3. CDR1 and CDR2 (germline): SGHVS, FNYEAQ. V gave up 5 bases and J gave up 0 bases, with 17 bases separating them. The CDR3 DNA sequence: TGTGCCAGCAGCCTAACGGACACTTGGAGCTCCTATAATTCACCCCTCCACTTT. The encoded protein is CASSLTDTWSSYNSPLHF.

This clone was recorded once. The CDR3 here is CATSDGGNTGELFF. Here the CDR3 DNA reads TGTGCCACCAGTGATGGCGGGAACACCGGGGAGCTGTTTTTT. The chain combines TRBV24-1 with TRBJ2-2; D is uncertain. The length of the CDR3 is 14 residues. Germline values: CDR1 KGHDR, CDR2 SFDVKD. V dropped 3 bases and J dropped 1 base, with 5 bases sitting between them.

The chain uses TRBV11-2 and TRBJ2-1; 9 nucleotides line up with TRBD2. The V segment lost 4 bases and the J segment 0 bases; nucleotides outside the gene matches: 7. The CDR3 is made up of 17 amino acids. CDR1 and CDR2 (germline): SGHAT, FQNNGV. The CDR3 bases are TGTGCCAGCAGCTCAGTTAGCGGGAGAGACTCCTACAATGAGCAGTTCTTC. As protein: CASSSVSGRDSYNEQFF.

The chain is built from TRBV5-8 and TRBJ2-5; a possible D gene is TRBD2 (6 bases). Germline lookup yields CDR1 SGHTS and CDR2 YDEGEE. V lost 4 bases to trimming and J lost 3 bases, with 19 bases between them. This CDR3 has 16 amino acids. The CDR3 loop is CASSPVWGDIEETQYF. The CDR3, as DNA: TGTGCCAGCAGCCCGGTTTGGGGGGATATAGAAGAGACCCAGTACTTC.

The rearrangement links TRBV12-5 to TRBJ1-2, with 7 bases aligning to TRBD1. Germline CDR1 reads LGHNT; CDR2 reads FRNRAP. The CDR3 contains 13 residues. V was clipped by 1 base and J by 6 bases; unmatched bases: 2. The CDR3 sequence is CASGLAGGNGYTF. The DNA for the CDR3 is TGTGCTAGTGGTTTGGCAGGGGGTAATGGCTACACCTTC.

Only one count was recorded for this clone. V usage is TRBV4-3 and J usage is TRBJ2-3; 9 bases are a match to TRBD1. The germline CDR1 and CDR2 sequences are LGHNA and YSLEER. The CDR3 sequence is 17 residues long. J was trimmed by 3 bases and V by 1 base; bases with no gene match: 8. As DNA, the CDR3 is TGCGCCAGCAGCCAAGCCGCCGGGACAGGGAAGACAGATACGCAGTATTTT. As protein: CASSQAAGTGKTDTQYF.

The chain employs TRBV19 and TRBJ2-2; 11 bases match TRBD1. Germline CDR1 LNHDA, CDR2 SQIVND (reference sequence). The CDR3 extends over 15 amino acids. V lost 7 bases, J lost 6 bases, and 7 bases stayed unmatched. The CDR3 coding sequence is TGTGCCAGTACCTCCGGACAGGGGGCCCCCGGGGAGCTGTTTTTT. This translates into CASTSGQGAPGELFF.

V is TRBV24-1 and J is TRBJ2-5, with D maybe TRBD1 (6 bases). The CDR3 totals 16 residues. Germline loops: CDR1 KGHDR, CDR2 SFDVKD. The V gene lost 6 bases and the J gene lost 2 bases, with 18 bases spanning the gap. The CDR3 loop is CATSPRTAQSQETQYF. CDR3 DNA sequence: TGTGCCACCAGTCCGAGGACAGCCCAGTCGCAAGAGACCCAGTACTTC.

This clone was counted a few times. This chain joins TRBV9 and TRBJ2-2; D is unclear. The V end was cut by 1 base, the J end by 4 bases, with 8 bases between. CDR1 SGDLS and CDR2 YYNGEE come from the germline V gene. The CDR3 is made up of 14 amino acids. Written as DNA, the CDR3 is TGTGCCAGCAGCGTAAGCCCCGTCACCGGGGAGCTGTTTTTT. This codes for CASSVSPVTGELFF.

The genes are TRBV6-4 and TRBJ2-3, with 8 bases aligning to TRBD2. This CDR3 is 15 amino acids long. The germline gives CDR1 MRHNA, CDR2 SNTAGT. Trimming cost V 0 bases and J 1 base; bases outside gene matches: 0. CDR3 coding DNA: TGTGCCAGCAGTGACTCGCGGGGGGGCACAGATACGCAGTATTTT. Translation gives CASSDSRGGTDTQYF.

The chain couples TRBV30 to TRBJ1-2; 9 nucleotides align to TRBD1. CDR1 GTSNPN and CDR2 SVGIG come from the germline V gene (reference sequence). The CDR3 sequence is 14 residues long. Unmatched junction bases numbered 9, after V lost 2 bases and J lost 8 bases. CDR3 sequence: CAWSRPGTGLGYTF. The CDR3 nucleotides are TGTGCCTGGAGTCGTCCCGGGACAGGGCTCGGCTACACCTTC. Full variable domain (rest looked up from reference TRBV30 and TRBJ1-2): SQTIHQWPATLVQPVGSPLSLECTVEGTSNPNLYWYRQAAGRGLQLLFYSVGIGQISSEVPQNLSASRPQDRQFILSSKKLLLSDSGFYLCAWSRPGTGLGYTFGSGTRLTVV.

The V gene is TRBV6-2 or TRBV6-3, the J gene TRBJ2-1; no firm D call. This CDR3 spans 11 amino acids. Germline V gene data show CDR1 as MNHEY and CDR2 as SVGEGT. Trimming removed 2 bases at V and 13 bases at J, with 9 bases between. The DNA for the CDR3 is TGTGCCAGCAGTTACGAGGCAAACCAGTTCTTC. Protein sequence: CASSYEANQFF.

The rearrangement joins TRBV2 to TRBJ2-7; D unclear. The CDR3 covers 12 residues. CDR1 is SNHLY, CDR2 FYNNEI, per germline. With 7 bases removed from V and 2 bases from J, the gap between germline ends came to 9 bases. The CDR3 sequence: CASNGEPYEQYF. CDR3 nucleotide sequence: TGTGCCAGCAATGGAGAACCCTACGAGCAGTACTTC.

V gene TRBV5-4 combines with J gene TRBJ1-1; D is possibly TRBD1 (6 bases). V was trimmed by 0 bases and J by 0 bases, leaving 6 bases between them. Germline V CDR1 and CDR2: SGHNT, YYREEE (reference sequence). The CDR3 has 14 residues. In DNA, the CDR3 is TGTGCCAGCAGCTTGGGACAGGTGAACACTGAAGCTTTCTTT. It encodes CASSLGQVNTEAFF.

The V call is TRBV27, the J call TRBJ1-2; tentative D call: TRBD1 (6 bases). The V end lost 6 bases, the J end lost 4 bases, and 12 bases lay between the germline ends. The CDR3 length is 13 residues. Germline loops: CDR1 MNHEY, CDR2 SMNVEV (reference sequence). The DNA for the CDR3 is TGTGCCAGCAGCGAAACAGGGACCTATGGCTACACCTTC. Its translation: CASSETGTYGYTF.